A single TCR beta chain is shown here with its context. The entry originates in a study of T cell responses to AZD1222 COVID-19 vaccine. Profiling relied on immunoSEQ multiplex PCR, and the TCRdb table lists in-frame clones only, not all of them. The sample records tens of thousands of clones, more than 90% being singletons. CDR1 and CDR2 (germline): SGDLS, YYNGEE. Trimming took off 0 bases at V and 5 bases at J, with 15 bases between the two ends. The CDR3 is 15 amino acids. The sequence came from an adult in good health. The sequencing used peripheral blood, collected on day 0 of AZD1222 vaccination. The V call is TRBV9, the J call TRBJ2-7, with TRBD1 as a possible D gene (6 bases). CDR3 region: CASSVGAGAGHEQYF. The CDR3 DNA is TGTGCCAGCAGCGTAGGGGCAGGGGCTGGTCACGAGCAGTACTTC.